Listed below are T cell receptor beta chains from one sample, sequenced in a study of T cell responses to AZD1222 COVID-19 vaccine. Libraries were prepared by immunoSEQ multiplex PCR; TCRdb keeps only in-frame clonotypes and omits some of them. The sample has about 160,000 clones, about 89% seen once. The sequencing here drew on peripheral blood, taken on day 0 of AZD1222 vaccination. Every receptor here comes from an adult in good health. Both conserved end residues are part of each CDR3. Each record gives: V gene, clone size, D gene, J gene, CDR3 DNA, CDR3 protein. D genes are given only for firm matches. Clone size is given for some rows only: seen once, a few or many times, or a class if the clone is expanded.

V gene: TRBV3-1/TRBV3-2; clone size: NA; D gene: NA; J gene: TRBJ1-4; CDR3 DNA: TGTGCCAGCTTGACAGTGACGGAACTGTTTTTT; CDR3 protein: CASLTVTELFF
V gene: TRBV13; clone size: NA; D gene: TRBD1; J gene: TRBJ1-1; CDR3 DNA: TGTGCCAGCAGATTAAGGGGGGACAGGGTGGACACTGAAGCTTTCTTT; CDR3 protein: CASRLRGDRVDTEAFF
V gene: TRBV6-1; clone size: NA; D gene: NA; J gene: TRBJ2-7; CDR3 DNA: TGTGCCAGCAGTGAACCCCTGACGCCAACCTACGAGCAGTACTTC; CDR3 protein: CASSEPLTPTYEQYF
V gene: TRBV4-3; clone size: NA; D gene: NA; J gene: TRBJ2-1; CDR3 DNA: TGCGCCAGCAGCCAAAAACCGTTCCGTGGGAGCGGTAGCTCCAGGGATGAGCAGTTCTTC; CDR3 protein: CASSQKPFRGSGSSRDEQFF
V gene: TRBV5-8; clone size: NA; D gene: TRBD1; J gene: TRBJ1-5; CDR3 DNA: TGTGCCAGCAGCTTGTGGGGACAGGGGGAAAATCAGCCCCAGCATTTT; CDR3 protein: CASSLWGQGENQPQHF
V gene: TRBV10-3; clone size: NA; D gene: NA; J gene: TRBJ1-1; CDR3 DNA: TGTGCCATCAGTGAGTCTATTTCGTGGCAGGGCTACACTGAAGCTTTCTTT; CDR3 protein: CAISESISWQGYTEAFF
V gene: TRBV5-6; clone size: NA; D gene: TRBD1; J gene: TRBJ1-1; CDR3 DNA: TGTGCCAGCAGCTTGAGTGGAGGGACAGGGGGTAGGACTGAAGCTTTCTTT; CDR3 protein: CASSLSGGTGGRTEAFF
V gene: TRBV11-2; clone size: NA; D gene: NA; J gene: TRBJ2-3; CDR3 DNA: TGTGCCAGCAGCTCTTCAACAGATACGCAGTATTTT; CDR3 protein: CASSSSTDTQYF
V gene: TRBV5-1; clone size: NA; D gene: NA; J gene: TRBJ2-2; CDR3 DNA: TGCGCCAGCAGCCCTCTCGGGGGCCGAAACACCGGGGAGCTGTTTTTT; CDR3 protein: CASSPLGGRNTGELFF
V gene: TRBV27; clone size: NA; D gene: TRBD1; J gene: TRBJ1-1; CDR3 DNA: TGTGCCAGCAGTTTAACCAGGGGGCAAACTGAAGCTTTCTTT; CDR3 protein: CASSLTRGQTEAFF
V gene: TRBV14; clone size: NA; D gene: NA; J gene: TRBJ1-6; CDR3 DNA: TGTGCCAGCACTAGGGCGGGTCAAAATTCACCCCTCCACTTT; CDR3 protein: CASTRAGQNSPLHF
V gene: TRBV19; clone size: NA; D gene: TRBD1; J gene: TRBJ1-6; CDR3 DNA: TGTGCCAGTAGTTCGACAGGGGGATCCTATAATTCACCCCTCCACTTT; CDR3 protein: CASSSTGGSYNSPLHF
V gene: TRBV10-2; clone size: NA; D gene: NA; J gene: TRBJ1-6; CDR3 DNA: TGCGCCAGCAGTGAGTCTGAGGAAAGAGGTTCACCCCTCCACTTT; CDR3 protein: CASSESEERGSPLHF
V gene: TRBV29-1; clone size: NA; D gene: TRBD1; J gene: TRBJ1-2; CDR3 DNA: TGCAGCGTTCAGGGGGCAAACTATGGCTACACCTTC; CDR3 protein: CSVQGANYGYTF
V gene: TRBV19; clone size: NA; D gene: NA; J gene: TRBJ2-3; CDR3 DNA: TGTGCCAGTAGGCTAAGCGGGGGACAGGGTCCAGATACGCAGTATTTT; CDR3 protein: CASRLSGGQGPDTQYF
V gene: TRBV9; clone size: NA; D gene: TRBD2; J gene: TRBJ2-7; CDR3 DNA: TGTGCCAGCAGCGTAGGACTAGCGGGGACCTACGAGCAGTACTTC; CDR3 protein: CASSVGLAGTYEQYF
V gene: TRBV4-1; clone size: NA; D gene: TRBD1; J gene: TRBJ1-2; CDR3 DNA: TGCGCCAGCAGCCTCAAGTTGGACAGGAGGACCAACTATGGCTACACCTTC; CDR3 protein: CASSLKLDRRTNYGYTF
V gene: TRBV19; clone size: NA; D gene: NA; J gene: TRBJ1-2; CDR3 DNA: TGTGCCAGTAAGGAGGTCTATGGCTACACCTTC; CDR3 protein: CASKEVYGYTF
V gene: TRBV27; clone size: NA; D gene: TRBD2; J gene: TRBJ2-7; CDR3 DNA: TGTGCCAGCAAGACTAGCGGGAACAGCGGGGAGCAGTACTTC; CDR3 protein: CASKTSGNSGEQYF
V gene: TRBV28; clone size: once; D gene: NA; J gene: TRBJ1-3; CDR3 DNA: TGTGCCAGCAGTTTAGGAGGGCCCTCTGGAAACACCATATATTTT; CDR3 protein: CASSLGGPSGNTIYF
V gene: TRBV5-6; clone size: NA; D gene: NA; J gene: TRBJ1-3; CDR3 DNA: TGTGCCAGCAGCTTGGGGTCCCTCTCTGGAAACACCATATATTTT; CDR3 protein: CASSLGSLSGNTIYF
V gene: TRBV6-5; clone size: NA; D gene: TRBD1; J gene: TRBJ1-2; CDR3 DNA: TGTGCCAGCAGTTCGACAGGGGGCTACACCTTC; CDR3 protein: CASSSTGGYTF
V gene: TRBV12-5; clone size: NA; D gene: NA; J gene: TRBJ1-1; CDR3 DNA: TGTGCTAGTGGTTTGGTACGCGGGGGGGGCCAAGGTGAAGCTTTCTTT; CDR3 protein: CASGLVRGGGQGEAFF
V gene: TRBV3-1/TRBV3-2; clone size: NA; D gene: NA; J gene: TRBJ1-4; CDR3 DNA: TGTGCCAGCAGCCTCCTTAGCCAGGGTCGTGAAAAACTGTTTTTT; CDR3 protein: CASSLLSQGREKLFF
V gene: TRBV6-1; clone size: NA; D gene: NA; J gene: TRBJ1-5; CDR3 DNA: TGTGCCAGCAGTGAAACCCCCCTAGACAATCAGCCCCAGCATTTT; CDR3 protein: CASSETPLDNQPQHF
V gene: TRBV11-2; clone size: NA; D gene: NA; J gene: TRBJ2-2; CDR3 DNA: TGTGCCAGCAGCCCCCGGGACGCGAGGACCGGGGAGCTGTTTTTT; CDR3 protein: CASSPRDARTGELFF
V gene: TRBV6-5; clone size: NA; D gene: NA; J gene: TRBJ2-7; CDR3 DNA: TGTGCCAGCAGTTACCTAACGGACGGATCCTACGAGCAGTACTTC; CDR3 protein: CASSYLTDGSYEQYF
V gene: TRBV5-1; clone size: once; D gene: NA; J gene: TRBJ2-7; CDR3 DNA: TGCGCCAGCCGGCTCGGGGGAAGTTGGGAGCAGTACTTC; CDR3 protein: CASRLGGSWEQYF
V gene: TRBV28; clone size: few; D gene: NA; J gene: TRBJ2-7; CDR3 DNA: TGTGCCAGCAGCCCCCCCTACGAGCAGTACTTC; CDR3 protein: CASSPPYEQYF
V gene: TRBV5-1; clone size: NA; D gene: TRBD1; J gene: TRBJ1-1; CDR3 DNA: TGCGCCAGCAGCATGCGACAGGGTCGTCCGAACACTGAAGCTTTCTTT; CDR3 protein: CASSMRQGRPNTEAFF
V gene: TRBV3-1/TRBV3-2; clone size: once; D gene: NA; J gene: TRBJ1-1; CDR3 DNA: TGTGCCAGCAGCCAATCCCAGGGCTCCTTTGAAGCTTTCTTT; CDR3 protein: CASSQSQGSFEAFF
V gene: TRBV15; clone size: once; D gene: TRBD2; J gene: TRBJ2-1; CDR3 DNA: TGTGCCACCAGCAGAGATTTAGCGGGAGGGTGGAATGAGCAGTTCTTC; CDR3 protein: CATSRDLAGGWNEQFF
V gene: TRBV10-3; clone size: NA; D gene: NA; J gene: TRBJ2-7; CDR3 DNA: TGTGCCACCAGGGGGGCAGGGGGAATAGGTTCCTACGAGCAGTACTTC; CDR3 protein: CATRGAGGIGSYEQYF
V gene: TRBV27; clone size: NA; D gene: NA; J gene: TRBJ2-1; CDR3 DNA: TGTGCCAGCAGTTTAAGTGGGAGCACCCACAATGAGCAGTTCTTC; CDR3 protein: CASSLSGSTHNEQFF
V gene: TRBV6-2/TRBV6-3; clone size: NA; D gene: TRBD1; J gene: TRBJ2-1; CDR3 DNA: TGTGCCAGCAGTTATGGGGGACAGGGGGAAAGAGAGAGTGAGCAGTTCTTC; CDR3 protein: CASSYGGQGERESEQFF
V gene: TRBV24-1; clone size: NA; D gene: TRBD1; J gene: TRBJ1-6; CDR3 DNA: TGTGCCACCAGGGCCACTACAGGGGTCGTTTATTCACCCCTCCACTTT; CDR3 protein: CATRATTGVVYSPLHF
V gene: TRBV19; clone size: NA; D gene: TRBD2; J gene: TRBJ2-5; CDR3 DNA: TGTGCCAGTAGTTGGGGTAGCGGGAGTAGAAGGGTTCAAGAGACCCAGTACTTC; CDR3 protein: CASSWGSGSRRVQETQYF
V gene: TRBV7-6; clone size: few; D gene: NA; J gene: TRBJ1-1; CDR3 DNA: TGTGCCAGCAGCTTGGAGGTGTACACTGAAGCTTTCTTT; CDR3 protein: CASSLEVYTEAFF
V gene: TRBV6-5; clone size: NA; D gene: TRBD1; J gene: TRBJ1-5; CDR3 DNA: TGTGCCAGCAGCGGCACAGGGGTGGTTAATCAGCCCCAGCATTTT; CDR3 protein: CASSGTGVVNQPQHF
V gene: TRBV7-8; clone size: NA; D gene: NA; J gene: TRBJ2-5; CDR3 DNA: TGTGCCAGCAGCCGTGGACGGACCCAAGAGACCCAGTACTTC; CDR3 protein: CASSRGRTQETQYF
V gene: TRBV7-2; clone size: NA; D gene: TRBD2; J gene: TRBJ2-7; CDR3 DNA: TGTGCCAGCAGCTTAGCGGGACTATCCTACGAGCAGTACTTC; CDR3 protein: CASSLAGLSYEQYF
V gene: TRBV19; clone size: NA; D gene: TRBD1; J gene: TRBJ2-1; CDR3 DNA: TGTGCCAGTAGTATAGGGGGGGACAGGGAGTTCTTC; CDR3 protein: CASSIGGDREFF
V gene: TRBV29-1; clone size: NA; D gene: TRBD2; J gene: TRBJ2-3; CDR3 DNA: TGCAGCGTTGAAGGGCCTAGCGGGAACACAGATACGCAGTATTTT; CDR3 protein: CSVEGPSGNTDTQYF
V gene: TRBV12-3/TRBV12-4; clone size: once; D gene: NA; J gene: TRBJ1-3; CDR3 DNA: TGTGCCAGCAGTTTCCCAGGAAACACCATATATTTT; CDR3 protein: CASSFPGNTIYF
V gene: TRBV7-9; clone size: NA; D gene: NA; J gene: TRBJ2-2; CDR3 DNA: TGTGCCAGCAGCTTAGCCCCGGGAATAACCGGGGAGCTGTTTTTT; CDR3 protein: CASSLAPGITGELFF
V gene: TRBV7-2; clone size: NA; D gene: NA; J gene: TRBJ1-5; CDR3 DNA: TGTGCCAGCAGCGACGGGACGGCCGAGCGTAGGGCCCAGCATTTT; CDR3 protein: CASSDGTAERRAQHF
V gene: TRBV13; clone size: NA; D gene: NA; J gene: TRBJ2-1; CDR3 DNA: TGTGCCAGCAGCGCCCGTGGTATGAGCTCCTACAATGAGCAGTTCTTC; CDR3 protein: CASSARGMSSYNEQFF
V gene: TRBV15; clone size: NA; D gene: NA; J gene: TRBJ1-4; CDR3 DNA: TGTGCCACCAGCACATCATCGGGGGAAAAACTGTTTTTT; CDR3 protein: CATSTSSGEKLFF
V gene: TRBV28; clone size: NA; D gene: NA; J gene: TRBJ1-2; CDR3 DNA: TGTGCCAGCAGTCACTATGGCTACACCTTC; CDR3 protein: CASSHYGYTF
V gene: TRBV6-5; clone size: NA; D gene: TRBD1; J gene: TRBJ2-5; CDR3 DNA: TGTGCCAGCAGTTACTCGAACAGGGGGCAAGAGACCCAGTACTTC; CDR3 protein: CASSYSNRGQETQYF
V gene: TRBV9; clone size: NA; D gene: NA; J gene: TRBJ1-2; CDR3 DNA: TGTGCCAGCAGCGTAGACCTGGTTAACTATGGCTACACCTTC; CDR3 protein: CASSVDLVNYGYTF
V gene: TRBV19; clone size: NA; D gene: TRBD1; J gene: TRBJ1-5; CDR3 DNA: TGTGCCAGTACCTACCCGCCAGGGGGTCGAAGCAATCAGCCCCAGCATTTT; CDR3 protein: CASTYPPGGRSNQPQHF